The 6 T cell receptor beta chains listed next were all sequenced from one sample in a study of cytotoxic CD8 clonotypes in ibrutinib-treated CLL. Some clones are missing from TCRdb's copy, which holds only in-frame ones; the method was immunoSEQ multiplex PCR. The sample has approximately 130,000 clones, around 80% seen once. The sample in question was PBMCs, obtained after 24 months of ibrutinib treatment. Receptor source: a human donor with chronic lymphocytic leukemia.

The rearrangement links TRBV7-3 to TRBJ2-5, with 9 nucleotides matching TRBD1. This CDR3 contains 15 residues. V lost 5 bases to trimming and J lost 5 bases; unmatched junction nucleotides: 9. Germline-derived CDR1 and CDR2 are SGHTA and FQGTGA. DNA for the CDR3: TGTGCCAGCAGCGCGCCGGGACAGGGCTTGGAGACCCAGTACTTC. Amino acid sequence: CASSAPGQGLETQYF.

The gene calls are TRBV28 and TRBJ2-2; D not resolved. Germline V lookup: CDR1 MDHEN, CDR2 SYDVKM. CDR3 length equals 18 residues. Deletions cut 6 bases from V and 0 bases from J, with 20 bases between. CDR3 amino acids: CASSPNFDWGTNTGELFF. The DNA of the CDR3 is TGTGCCAGCAGCCCAAATTTTGACTGGGGAACGAACACCGGGGAGCTGTTTTTT.

V is TRBV4-1 and J is TRBJ2-3; 8 positions agree with TRBD2. The germline V gene encodes CDR1 MGHRA and CDR2 YSYEKL. J gave up 1 base and V 0 bases, and 9 bases lay outside the gene matches. The CDR3 sequence is 18 residues long. The DNA for the CDR3 is TGCGCCAGCAGCCAAGAGTCGGCGGGGGGCCCGCGCACAGATACGCAGTATTTT. This sequence encodes CASSQESAGGPRTDTQYF.

The chain joins TRBV10-3 to TRBJ1-2; D is possibly TRBD1 (6 bases). V was cut by 2 bases and J by 2 bases, with 9 bases left in between. Germline V lookup: CDR1 ENHRY, CDR2 SYGVKD. The CDR3 sequence is 14 residues long. CDR3 region: CAISEGGANYGYTF. The DNA for the CDR3 is TGTGCCATCAGTGAGGGGGGGGCGAACTATGGCTACACCTTC.

V is TRBV5-4 and J is TRBJ1-3, with D tentatively TRBD1 (5 bases). V lost 4 bases and J lost 7, with 15 bases in between. Germline V lookup: CDR1 SGHNT, CDR2 YYREEE (reference sequence). This CDR3 region has 14 residues. CDR3 nucleotide sequence: TGTGCCAGCAGCCCCGGGACTGGACGGAACACCATATATTTT. Residues: CASSPGTGRNTIYF.

This clone was seen only a few times. V is TRBV28 and J is TRBJ1-5; possibly TRBD1 for D (5 bases). The length of the CDR3 is 15 residues. Germline CDR1 and CDR2: MDHEN and SYDVKM. V lost 6 bases and J lost 3, with 15 bases in between. The CDR3 nucleotides read TGTGCCAGCAGCAAGCTGCAGGGATTCAATCAGCCCCAGCATTTT. Amino acids: CASSKLQGFNQPQHF.